The present T cell receptor beta chain was sequenced within a study of vaccination and CD4 T cells after COVID-19. About the study: Convalescent donors: six male, four female; seven Caucasian, two Asian, one multiracial, two Hispanic. Vaccination of participants consisted of two doses of either BNT162b2 or mRNA-1273 vaccine.

The assay that was used to sequence DNA from cultured CD4+ T cells was the Oncomine TCR Beta short-read assay. Each CDR3 protein is one row after TCRdb ran MiXCR on the PCR reads. This sample has about 17,000 distinct CDR3 sequences, with around 45% found just once. This clonotype has just a few counts. Its antigen is unidentified. In germline, CDR1 is SGHTA, CDR2 FQGNSA. The germline V and J ends were trimmed by 2 bases and 5 bases, with 6 bases remaining between them. CDR3 size: 12 residues. Treatment here: roughly 10-day PBMC culture with coronavirus spike peptide pools or control peptides (ViraFEST assay). ViraFEST expanded antigen-specific T cells with peptide pools, then sequenced TCRs. Negative selection separated CD4+ T cells from approximately 9-day cultures.

The sample consisted of CD4+ T cells from blood, cultured in vitro, taken before SARS-CoV-2 vaccination. The sequence was obtained from a human donor who received a COVID-19 vaccine. The gene calls are TRBV7-2 and TRBJ2-5, with D perhaps TRBD2 (6 bases). CDR3 sequence (DNA): TGTGCCAGCAGCTTACGGGGGGAGACCCAGTACTTC. Residues: CASSLRGETQYF.